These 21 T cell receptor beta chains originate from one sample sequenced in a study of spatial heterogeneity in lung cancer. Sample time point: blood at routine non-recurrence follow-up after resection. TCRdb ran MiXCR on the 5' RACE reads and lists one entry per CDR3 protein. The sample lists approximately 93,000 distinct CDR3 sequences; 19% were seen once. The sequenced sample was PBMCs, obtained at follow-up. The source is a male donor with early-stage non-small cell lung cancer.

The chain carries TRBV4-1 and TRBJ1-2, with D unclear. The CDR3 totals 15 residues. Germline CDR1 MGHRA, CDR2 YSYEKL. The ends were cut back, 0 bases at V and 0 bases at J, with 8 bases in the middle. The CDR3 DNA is TGCGCCAGCAGCCAAGATTACACGTCTAACTATGGCTACACCTTC. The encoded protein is CASSQDYTSNYGYTF.

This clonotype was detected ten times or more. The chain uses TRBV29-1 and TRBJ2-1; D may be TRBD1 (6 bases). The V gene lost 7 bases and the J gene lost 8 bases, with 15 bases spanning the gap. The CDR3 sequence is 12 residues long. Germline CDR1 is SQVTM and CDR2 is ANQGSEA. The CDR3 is CSAQGGGDEQFF. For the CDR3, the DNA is TGCAGCGCCCAAGGGGGTGGCGATGAGCAGTTCTTC.

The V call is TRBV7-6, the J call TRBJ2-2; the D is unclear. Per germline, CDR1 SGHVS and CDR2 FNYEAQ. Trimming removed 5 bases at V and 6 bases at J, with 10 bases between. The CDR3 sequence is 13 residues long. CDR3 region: CASSPRPAGELFF. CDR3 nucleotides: TGTGCCAGCAGCCCCCGTCCGGCCGGGGAGCTGTTTTTT. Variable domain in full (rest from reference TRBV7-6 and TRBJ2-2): GAGVSQSPRYKVTKRGQDVALRCDPISGHVSLYWYRQALGQGPEFLTYFNYEAQQDKSGLPNDRFSAERPEGSISTLTIQRTEQRDSAMYRCASSPRPAGELFFGEGSRLTVL.

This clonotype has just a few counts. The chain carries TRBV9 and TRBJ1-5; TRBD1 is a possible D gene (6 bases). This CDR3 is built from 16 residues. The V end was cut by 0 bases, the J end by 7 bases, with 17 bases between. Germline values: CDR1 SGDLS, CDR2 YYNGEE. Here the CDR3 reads CASSVGVGGQGQPQHF. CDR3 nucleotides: TGTGCCAGCAGCGTAGGGGTTGGGGGCCAAGGACAGCCCCAGCATTTT.

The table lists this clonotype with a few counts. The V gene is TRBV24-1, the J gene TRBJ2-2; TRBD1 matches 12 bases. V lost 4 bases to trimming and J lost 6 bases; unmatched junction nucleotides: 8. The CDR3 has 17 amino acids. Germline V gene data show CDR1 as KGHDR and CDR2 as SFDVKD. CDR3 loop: CATSEFRDRGLSGELFF. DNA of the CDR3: TGTGCCACCAGTGAATTCCGGGACAGGGGGCTTTCCGGGGAGCTGTTTTTT.

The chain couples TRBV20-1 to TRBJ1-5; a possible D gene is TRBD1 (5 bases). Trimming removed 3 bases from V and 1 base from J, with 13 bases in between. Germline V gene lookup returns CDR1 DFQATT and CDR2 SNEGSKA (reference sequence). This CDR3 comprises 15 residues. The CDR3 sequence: CSARSGGGSNQPQHF. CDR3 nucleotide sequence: TGCAGTGCTAGGTCCGGGGGAGGGAGCAATCAGCCCCAGCATTTT.

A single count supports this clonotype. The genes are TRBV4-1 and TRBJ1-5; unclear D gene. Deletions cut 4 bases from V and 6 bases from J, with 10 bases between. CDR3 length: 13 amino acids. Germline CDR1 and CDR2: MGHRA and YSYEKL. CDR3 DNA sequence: TGCGCCAGCAGCCTCTACGTGGGTCAGCCCCAGCATTTT. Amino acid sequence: CASSLYVGQPQHF.

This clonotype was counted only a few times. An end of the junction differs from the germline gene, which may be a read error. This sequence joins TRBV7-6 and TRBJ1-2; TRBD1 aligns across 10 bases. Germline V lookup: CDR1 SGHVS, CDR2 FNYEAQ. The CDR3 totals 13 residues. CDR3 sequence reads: CASSPRQGAKGAF. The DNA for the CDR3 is TGTGCCAGCAGCCCGAGACAGGGGGCGAAAGGCGCCTTC.

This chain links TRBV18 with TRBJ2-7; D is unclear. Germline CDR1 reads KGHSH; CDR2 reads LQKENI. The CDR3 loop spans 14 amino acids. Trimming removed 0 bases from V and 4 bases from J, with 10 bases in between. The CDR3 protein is CASSPPGRPYEQYF. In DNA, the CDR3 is TGTGCCAGCTCACCACCGGGAAGACCGTACGAGCAGTACTTC.

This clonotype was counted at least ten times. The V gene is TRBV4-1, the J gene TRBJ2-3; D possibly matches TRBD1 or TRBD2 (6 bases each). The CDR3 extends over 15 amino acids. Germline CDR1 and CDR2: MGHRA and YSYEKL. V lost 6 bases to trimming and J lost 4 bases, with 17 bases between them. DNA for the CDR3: TGCGCCAGCAGATTAGAACGAGGGGGGTCAGATACGCAGTATTTT. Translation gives CASRLERGGSDTQYF.

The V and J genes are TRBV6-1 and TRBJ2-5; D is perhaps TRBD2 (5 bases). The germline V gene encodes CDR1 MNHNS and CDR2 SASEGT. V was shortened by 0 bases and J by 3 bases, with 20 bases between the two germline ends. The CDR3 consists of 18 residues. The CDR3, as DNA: TGTGCCAGCAGTGAAGCGCTTCGTCGGGAAAGTGGTAAAGAGACCCAGTACTTC. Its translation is CASSEALRRESGKETQYF.

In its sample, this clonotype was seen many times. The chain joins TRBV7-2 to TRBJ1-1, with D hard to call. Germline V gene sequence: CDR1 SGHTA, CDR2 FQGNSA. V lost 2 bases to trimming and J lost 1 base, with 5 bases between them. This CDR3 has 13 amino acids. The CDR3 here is CASSLTENTEAFF. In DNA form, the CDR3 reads TGTGCCAGCAGCTTAACGGAGAACACTGAAGCTTTCTTT.

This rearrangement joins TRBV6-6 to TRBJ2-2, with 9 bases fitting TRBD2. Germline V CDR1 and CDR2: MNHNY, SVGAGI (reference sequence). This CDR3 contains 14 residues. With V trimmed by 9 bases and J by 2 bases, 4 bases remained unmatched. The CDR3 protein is CASGTSRNTGELFF. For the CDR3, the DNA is TGTGCCAGTGGGACTAGCAGAAACACCGGGGAGCTGTTTTTT.

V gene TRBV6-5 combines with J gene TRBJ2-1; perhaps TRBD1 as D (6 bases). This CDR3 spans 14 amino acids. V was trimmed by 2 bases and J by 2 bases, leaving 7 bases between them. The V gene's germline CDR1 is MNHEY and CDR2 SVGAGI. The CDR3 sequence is CASSYRTAYNEQFF. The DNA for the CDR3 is TGTGCCAGCAGTTACAGGACAGCCTACAATGAGCAGTTCTTC.

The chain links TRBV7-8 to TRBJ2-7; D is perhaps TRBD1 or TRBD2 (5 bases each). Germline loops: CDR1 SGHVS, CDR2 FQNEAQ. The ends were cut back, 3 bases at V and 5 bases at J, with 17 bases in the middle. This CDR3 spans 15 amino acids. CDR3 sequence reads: CASSFDQGRDHEQYF. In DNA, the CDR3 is TGTGCCAGCAGCTTCGACCAGGGCCGGGACCACGAGCAGTACTTC.

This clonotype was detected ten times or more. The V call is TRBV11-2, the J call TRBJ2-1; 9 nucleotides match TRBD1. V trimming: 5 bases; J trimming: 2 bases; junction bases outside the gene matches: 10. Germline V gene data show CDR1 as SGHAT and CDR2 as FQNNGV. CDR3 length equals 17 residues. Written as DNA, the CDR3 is TGTGCCAGCAGCACCCGCAGGACAGGGGTTCCCTACAATGAGCAGTTCTTC. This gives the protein CASSTRRTGVPYNEQFF.

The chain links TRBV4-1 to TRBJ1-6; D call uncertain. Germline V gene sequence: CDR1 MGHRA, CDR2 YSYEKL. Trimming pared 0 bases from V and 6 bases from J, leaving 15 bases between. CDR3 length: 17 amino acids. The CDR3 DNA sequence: TGCGCCAGCAGCCAAGATATCCCGCGACGGGGTAATTCACCCCTCCACTTT. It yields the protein CASSQDIPRRGNSPLHF.

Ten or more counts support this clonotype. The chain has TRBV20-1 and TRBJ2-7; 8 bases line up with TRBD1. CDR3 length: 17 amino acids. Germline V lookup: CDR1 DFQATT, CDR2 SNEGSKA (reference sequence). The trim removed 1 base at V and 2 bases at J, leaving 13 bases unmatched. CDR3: CSARADPRDRLTYEQYF. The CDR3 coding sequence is TGCAGTGCTAGAGCAGATCCCAGGGACAGGTTAACCTACGAGCAGTACTTC.

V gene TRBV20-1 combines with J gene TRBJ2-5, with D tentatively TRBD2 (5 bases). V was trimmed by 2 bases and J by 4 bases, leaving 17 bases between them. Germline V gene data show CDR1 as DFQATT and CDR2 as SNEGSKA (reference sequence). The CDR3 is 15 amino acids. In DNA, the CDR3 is TGCAGTGCTAGACCTCTTACGAGGGTGGGAGAGACCCAGTACTTC. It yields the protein CSARPLTRVGETQYF.

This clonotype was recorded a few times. The chain's CDR3 is CASSLVAGFNSPLHF. CDR3 in DNA: TGTGCCAGCAGCTTAGTCGCAGGGTTTAATTCACCCCTCCACTTT. The J gene is TRBJ1-6, the V gene TRBV7-8, with D perhaps matching TRBD1 (5 bases). Trimming removed 1 base from V and 6 bases from J, with 10 bases in between. The CDR3 sequence is 15 residues long. Germline V gene lookup returns CDR1 SGHVS and CDR2 FQNEAQ.

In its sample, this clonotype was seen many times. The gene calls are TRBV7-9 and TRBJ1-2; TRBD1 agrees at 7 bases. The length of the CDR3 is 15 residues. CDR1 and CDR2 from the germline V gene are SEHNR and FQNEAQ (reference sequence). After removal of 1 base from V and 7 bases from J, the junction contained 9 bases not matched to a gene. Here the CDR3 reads CASSLVNRGGSGYTF. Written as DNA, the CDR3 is TGTGCCAGCAGCTTAGTTAACAGGGGAGGCAGTGGCTACACCTTC.